A single sample gave rise to the 30 T cell receptor beta chains below, sequenced in a study of patients and donors after allogeneic stem cell transplantation. From the RT-PCR reads, TCRdb called clonotypes with MiXCR, one entry per CDR3 protein. The table records fewer than 60,000 distinct CDR3 sequences, 13% of them present only once. Sequencing input: blood, either unsorted or a sorted T cell fraction (not recorded which). The receptors derive from a human donor who was either an allogeneic HSCT recipient or a stem cell or donor lymphocyte infusion donor (not recorded which). It is not recorded whose cells these are; they may come from a transplant donor.

The chain couples TRBV27 to TRBJ2-7; D call uncertain. V lost 6 bases to trimming and J lost 1 base, with 13 bases between them. Germline CDR1 is MNHEY and CDR2 is SMNVEV (reference sequence). The CDR3 runs 14 residues. This chain's CDR3 is CASRIDLVSYEQYF. CDR3 bases: TGTGCCAGCAGGATCGACCTAGTATCCTACGAGCAGTACTTC.

The chain employs TRBV10-3 and TRBJ2-7; 9 positions agree with TRBD1. CDR1 is ENHRY and CDR2 is SYGVKD in the germline V gene. Germline trimming cut 3 bases from V and 4 bases from J; bases unmatched to any gene: 10. The length of the CDR3 is 16 residues. CDR3 sequence reads: CAISDPPGQGKYEQYF. The CDR3, as DNA: TGTGCCATCAGTGACCCACCGGGACAGGGAAAATACGAGCAGTACTTC.

This chain connects TRBV12-3 or TRBV12-4 to TRBJ1-1, with D perhaps TRBD1 (5 bases). Trimming removed 5 bases at V and 4 bases at J, with 17 bases between. This CDR3 is built from 15 residues. The DNA of the CDR3 is TGTGCCAGCAGTCTTGAAGGGGTTTTGACCACTGAAGCTTTCTTT. The encoded protein is CASSLEGVLTTEAFF.

Turning to this clonotype: No DNA is shown, since the ends of the CDR3 on it are uncertain; the CDR3 is the one TCRdb lists. V usage is TRBV5-1 and J usage is TRBJ2-7; TRBD1, the D gene given by the table, was not confirmed from the DNA. Germline lookup yields CDR1 SGHRS and CDR2 YFSETQ. Counting both end residues, the CDR3 totals 16 amino acids. This CDR3 reads CASSFGPGQGNYEQYF.

This clonotype was picked up many times. V gene TRBV12-3 or TRBV12-4 combines with J gene TRBJ2-1; 7 bases align to TRBD2. The CDR3 extends over 16 amino acids. V was clipped by 5 bases and J by 4 bases; unmatched bases: 11. The CDR3 region is CASSPEGRERYNEQFF. DNA for the CDR3: TGTGCCAGCAGTCCCGAGGGGCGGGAGAGGTACAATGAGCAGTTCTTC.

This clonotype has more than one count but fewer than ten. The J gene is TRBJ2-2, the V gene TRBV20-1; 9 bases line up with TRBD2. This CDR3 has 14 residues. Germline values: CDR1 DFQATT, CDR2 SNEGSKA (reference sequence). V shed 6 bases and J 1 base; nucleotides not matched to a gene: 3. The DNA for the CDR3 is TGCAGTGCGACTAGCGGATTGAACACCGGGGAGCTGTTTTTT. Its translation is CSATSGLNTGELFF.

This clonotype was recorded many times. The gene calls are TRBV5-1 and TRBJ1-5, with 7 bases aligning to TRBD1. V lost 3 bases and J lost 0; bases outside the gene matches: 6. The CDR3 has 16 amino acids. Germline V gene sequence: CDR1 SGHRS, CDR2 YFSETQ. CDR3 in DNA: TGCGCCAGCAGCTCAACTACAGGGGATAGCAATCAGCCCCAGCATTTT. Translated, it gives CASSSTTGDSNQPQHF.

The chain uses TRBV14 and TRBJ1-1; D might be TRBD1 (6 bases). The CDR3 covers 13 residues. Germline V lookup: CDR1 SGHDN, CDR2 FVKESK. V lost 1 base and J 4 bases, leaving 7 bases between the germline ends. The chain's CDR3 is CASSQVGGTEAFF. The CDR3 region has the DNA TGTGCCAGCAGCCAAGTAGGGGGCACTGAAGCTTTCTTT.

The J gene is TRBJ2-1, the V gene TRBV9; 7 bases line up with TRBD2. After removal of 3 bases from V and 3 bases from J, the junction contained 9 bases not matched to a gene. In germline, CDR1 is SGDLS, CDR2 YYNGEE. The CDR3 is 16 residues long. The CDR3 loop reads CASSGGAGVYYNEQFF. CDR3 in DNA: TGTGCCAGCAGCGGAGGGGCGGGAGTATACTACAATGAGCAGTTCTTC. Full variable domain (missing parts from reference TRBV9 and TRBJ2-1): DSGVTQTPKHLITATGQRVTLRCSPRSGDLSVYWYQQSLDQGLQFLIQYYNGEERAKGNILERFSAQQFPDLHSELNLSSLELGDSALYFCASSGGAGVYYNEQFFGPGTRLTVL.

The chain couples TRBV29-1 to TRBJ2-1; D call uncertain. Per germline, CDR1 SQVTM and CDR2 ANQGSEA. V was clipped by 4 bases and J by 10 bases, with 14 bases between them. The CDR3 has 12 residues. The CDR3 sequence is CSVVSSGQEQFF. CDR3 bases: TGCAGCGTTGTTAGCTCGGGTCAAGAGCAGTTCTTC.

The J gene is TRBJ1-6, the V gene TRBV9; D unclear. There are 21 residues in the CDR3. V gave up 0 bases and J gave up 3 bases, with 25 bases separating them. Germline V gives CDR1 SGDLS, CDR2 YYNGEE. CDR3 sequence (DNA): TGTGCCAGCAGCGTAGAAAGATCGGTAGCGGTAACATCAAGCTATAATTCACCCCTCCACTTT. As protein: CASSVERSVAVTSSYNSPLHF.

This clonotype was observed a few times. The chain is built from TRBV13 and TRBJ2-1; D is possibly TRBD2 (6 bases). CDR3 size: 15 residues. V gave up 0 bases and J gave up 7 bases, with 13 bases separating them. The germline V gene has CDR1 PRHDT and CDR2 FYEKMQ (reference sequence). The chain's CDR3 is CASSLGTGAPNEQFF. Here the CDR3 DNA reads TGTGCCAGCAGCTTAGGAACGGGAGCTCCGAATGAGCAGTTCTTC.

This clonotype occurred a few times. V gene TRBV7-3 combines with J gene TRBJ2-1; TRBD2 agrees at 10 bases. The germline V gene has CDR1 SGHTA and CDR2 FQGTGA. V lost 0 bases and J lost 8; bases outside the gene matches: 7. There are 16 residues in the CDR3. The CDR3 is CASSLTLASGSHEQFF. The CDR3 DNA reads as TGTGCCAGCAGCTTAACGTTGGCTAGCGGGAGTCATGAGCAGTTCTTC.

This clonotype showed up just a few times. The chain is built from TRBV19 and TRBJ2-7, with D perhaps TRBD2 (6 bases). This CDR3 contains 16 residues. Germline V gene lookup returns CDR1 LNHDA and CDR2 SQIVND (reference sequence). The germline V and J ends were trimmed by 4 bases and 5 bases, with 21 bases remaining between them. The CDR3 protein is CASSTAGTFRVDEQYF. For the CDR3, the DNA is TGTGCCAGTAGTACTGCAGGGACTTTTCGAGTGGACGAGCAGTACTTC. Full variable domain (rest looked up from reference TRBV19 and TRBJ2-7): DGGITQSPKYLFRKEGQNVTLSCEQNLNHDAMYWYRQDPGQGLRLIYYSQIVNDFQKGDIAEGYSVSREKKESFPLTVTSAQKNPTAFYLCASSTAGTFRVDEQYFGPGTRLTVT.

The table lists this clonotype with many counts. The CDR3 spells CASSLETGTEAFF. Here the CDR3 DNA reads TGTGCCAGCAGTCTTGAGACAGGAACTGAAGCTTTCTTT. The chain carries TRBV6-5 and TRBJ1-1, with D possibly matching TRBD1 (6 bases). V was shortened by 5 bases and J by 5 bases, with 12 bases between the two germline ends. This CDR3 is built from 13 residues. Germline V gives CDR1 MNHEY, CDR2 SVGAGI.

V and J are TRBV29-1 and TRBJ2-7; 7 nucleotides match TRBD1. The trim removed 4 bases at V and 3 bases at J, leaving 6 bases unmatched. The CDR3 consists of 13 residues. From germline, CDR1 is SQVTM and CDR2 ANQGSEA. In DNA, the CDR3 is TGCAGCGTTGGCAGACAGGGAATCTACGAGCAGTACTTC. Translated, it gives CSVGRQGIYEQYF.

The CDR3 is CSARNSLMYGYTF. The CDR3 DNA follows: TGCAGTGCTAGAAACAGCCTTATGTATGGCTACACCTTC. The V and J genes are TRBV20-1 and TRBJ1-2, with D unclear. The CDR3 length is 13 residues. Germline CDR1 DFQATT, CDR2 SNEGSKA (reference sequence). Deletions cut 2 bases from V and 5 bases from J, with 12 bases between.

This clonotype was seen repeatedly, ten times or more. This chain uses TRBV7-6 with TRBJ2-1; D is undetermined. Germline loops: CDR1 SGHVS, CDR2 FNYEAQ. The CDR3 runs to 11 residues. V was pared by 1 base and J by 7 bases, with 2 bases between. The CDR3 protein is CASSLGNEQFF. The CDR3 coding sequence is TGTGCCAGCAGCTTAGGGAATGAGCAGTTCTTC.

The J gene is TRBJ2-1, the V gene TRBV9, with D possibly being TRBD2 (5 bases). V was cut by 6 bases and J by 7 bases, with 17 bases left in between. CDR1 SGDLS and CDR2 YYNGEE come from the germline V gene. This CDR3 region has 14 residues. The CDR3 protein is CASTLGTGMNEQFF. In DNA form, the CDR3 reads TGTGCCAGCACCCTCGGAACGGGGATGAATGAGCAGTTCTTC.

This clonotype was found a few times. The chain couples TRBV20-1 to TRBJ2-2; TRBD2 is a possible D gene (6 bases). The germline CDR1 and CDR2 sequences are DFQATT and SNEGSKA (reference sequence). Deletions cut 0 bases from V and 6 bases from J, with 11 bases between. The length of the CDR3 is 14 residues. CDR3 region: CSARDGGGAGELFF. In DNA form, the CDR3 reads TGCAGTGCTAGAGATGGTGGCGGGGCCGGGGAGCTGTTTTTT.

In its sample, this clonotype was seen many times. The chain employs TRBV27 and TRBJ1-1; no clear D gene. The V end lost 3 bases, the J end lost 3 bases, and 17 bases lay between the germline ends. Germline-derived CDR1 and CDR2 are MNHEY and SMNVEV (reference sequence). The CDR3 sequence is 16 residues long. The CDR3 nucleotides read TGTGCCAGCAGTTTTTCCCCCCACAGTATTGACACTGAAGCTTTCTTT. Translated: CASSFSPHSIDTEAFF.

This clonotype has just a few counts. The chain carries TRBV14 and TRBJ2-1; 7 bases agree with TRBD2. The V gene end was trimmed by 0 bases and the J gene end by 0 bases; junction bases not matched to a gene: 8. The CDR3 extends over 18 amino acids. The germline CDR1 and CDR2 sequences are SGHDN and FVKESK. CDR3 amino acids: CASSQDELWTSSYNEQFF. DNA of the CDR3: TGTGCCAGCAGCCAAGATGAGTTGTGGACTAGCTCCTACAATGAGCAGTTCTTC.

Regarding this clonotype: This may come from a read error, since a much larger clone is one base off. The CDR3 DNA reads as TGTGCCAGCAGACCGGGGGTTAAGACCCAGTACTTC. Translation gives CASRPGVKTQYF. The chain couples TRBV12-3 or TRBV12-4 to TRBJ2-5; the D gene is possibly TRBD2 (6 bases). V was cut by 6 bases and J by 6 bases, with 11 bases left in between. The CDR3 sequence is 12 residues long.

This clonotype was detected only a few times. V gene TRBV10-1 combines with J gene TRBJ2-5; 7 nucleotides match TRBD1. V gave up 8 bases and J gave up 0 bases; unmatched junction bases: 6. CDR3 length: 14 amino acids. Germline V gene lookup returns CDR1 WNHNN and CDR2 SYGVQD (reference sequence). CDR3 nucleotide sequence: TGCGCCAGCCCTTTGGACAGGAACCAAGAGACCCAGTACTTC. It specifies CASPLDRNQETQYF.

The chain employs TRBV11-2 and TRBJ2-7, with a possible D match to TRBD1 (5 bases). The CDR3 spans 14 residues. Germline V gives CDR1 SGHAT, CDR2 FQNNGV. Trimming stripped 4 bases from V and 3 bases from J, with 13 bases between. CDR3 loop: CASSSQGRRYEQYF. CDR3 nucleotide sequence: TGTGCCAGCAGCTCCCAGGGCAGACGCTACGAGCAGTACTTC.

This clonotype was detected only a few times. The chain links TRBV13 to TRBJ2-1; 8 nucleotides agree with TRBD2. V shed 2 bases, J shed 9 bases, and the junction held 6 bases outside the gene matches. The CDR3 consists of 14 residues. Germline V gene lookup returns CDR1 PRHDT and CDR2 FYEKMQ (reference sequence). This CDR3 is CASSLKLAVGEQFF. The CDR3 DNA reads as TGTGCCAGCAGCTTAAAACTAGCGGTTGGTGAGCAGTTCTTC. The whole variable domain, remainder taken from reference TRBV13 and TRBJ2-1, is AAGVIQSPRHLIKEKRETATLKCYPIPRHDTVYWYQQGPGQDPQFLISFYEKMQSDKGSIPDRFSAQQFSDYHSELNMSSLELGDSALYFCASSLKLAVGEQFFGPGTRLTVL.

This clonotype was observed a handful of times. The chain links TRBV19 to TRBJ1-5; no clear D gene. The V end was cut by 4 bases, the J end by 4 bases, with 14 bases between. The germline CDR1 and CDR2 sequences are LNHDA and SQIVND (reference sequence). The CDR3 totals 15 residues. In DNA, the CDR3 is TGTGCCAGTAGTAGGGCCCATACCCCGAATCAGCCCCAGCATTTT. Translating gives CASSRAHTPNQPQHF.

This clonotype was counted a few times. V is TRBV5-1 and J is TRBJ2-2, with D tentatively TRBD1 or TRBD2 (5 bases each). The CDR3 is 16 residues long. Trimming took 0 bases from V and 0 from J, leaving 9 bases between them. Germline V gene data show CDR1 as SGHRS and CDR2 as YFSETQ. The CDR3 region is CASSLVRGANTGELFF. DNA for the CDR3: TGCGCCAGCAGCTTGGTTCGGGGCGCGAACACCGGGGAGCTGTTTTTT.

The chain uses TRBV5-6 and TRBJ2-3; 7 bases align to TRBD2. CDR3 length: 18 residues. CDR1 and CDR2 (germline): SGHDT, YYEEEE. Trimming took 4 bases from V and 1 from J; bases not matched to a gene: 15. The CDR3 DNA sequence: TGTGCCAGCAGCCCCCCATGGTCTGGCGGGAGACGCACAGATACGCAGTATTTT. As protein: CASSPPWSGGRRTDTQYF.

In its sample, this clonotype was seen a few times. The genes are TRBV20-1 and TRBJ1-4; the D is unclear. The germline V gene has CDR1 DFQATT and CDR2 SNEGSKA (reference sequence). With 1 base removed from V and 4 bases from J, the gap between germline ends came to 13 bases. CDR3 length equals 15 residues. CDR3 sequence (DNA): TGCAGTGCTAGAGGGACGGATAATATTAATGAAAAACTGTTTTTT. This encodes CSARGTDNINEKLFF.